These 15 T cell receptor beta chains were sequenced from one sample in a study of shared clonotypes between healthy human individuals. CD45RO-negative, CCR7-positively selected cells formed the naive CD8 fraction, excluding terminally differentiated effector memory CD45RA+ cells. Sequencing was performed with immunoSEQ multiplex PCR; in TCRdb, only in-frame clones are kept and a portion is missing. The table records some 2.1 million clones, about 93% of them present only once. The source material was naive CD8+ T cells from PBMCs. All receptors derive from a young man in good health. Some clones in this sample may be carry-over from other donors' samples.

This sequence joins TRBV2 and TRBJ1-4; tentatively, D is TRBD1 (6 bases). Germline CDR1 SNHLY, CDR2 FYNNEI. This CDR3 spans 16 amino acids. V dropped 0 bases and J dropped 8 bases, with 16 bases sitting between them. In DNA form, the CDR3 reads TGTGCCAGCAGTGAAGCGGTGGGGGGCGCCTGGGAAAAACTGTTTTTT. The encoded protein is CASSEAVGGAWEKLFF.

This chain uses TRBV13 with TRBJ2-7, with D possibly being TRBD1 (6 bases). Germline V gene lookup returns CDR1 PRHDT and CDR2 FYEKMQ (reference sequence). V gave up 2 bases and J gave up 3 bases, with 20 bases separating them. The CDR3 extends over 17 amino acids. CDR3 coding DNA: TGTGCCAGCAGCTTAAAAGAAACAGGGAAAGGACGCTACGAGCAGTACTTC. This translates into CASSLKETGKGRYEQYF.

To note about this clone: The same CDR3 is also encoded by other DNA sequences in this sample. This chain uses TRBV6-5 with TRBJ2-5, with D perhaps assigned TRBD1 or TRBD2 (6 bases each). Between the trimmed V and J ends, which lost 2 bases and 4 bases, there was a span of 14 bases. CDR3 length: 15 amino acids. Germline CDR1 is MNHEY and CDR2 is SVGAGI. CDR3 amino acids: CASSYGPGGGETQYF. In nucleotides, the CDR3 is TGTGCCAGCAGTTACGGGCCCGGGGGCGGAGAGACCCAGTACTTC.

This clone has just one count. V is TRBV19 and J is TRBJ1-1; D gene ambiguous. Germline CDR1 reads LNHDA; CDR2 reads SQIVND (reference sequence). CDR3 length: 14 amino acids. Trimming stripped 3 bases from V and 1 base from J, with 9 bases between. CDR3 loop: CASSIFAGNTEAFF. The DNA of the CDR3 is TGTGCCAGTAGTATCTTTGCCGGGAACACTGAAGCTTTCTTT.

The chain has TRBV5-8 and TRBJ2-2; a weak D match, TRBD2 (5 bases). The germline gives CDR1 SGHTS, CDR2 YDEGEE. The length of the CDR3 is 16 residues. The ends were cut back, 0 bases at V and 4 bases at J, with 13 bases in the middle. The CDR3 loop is CASSLDRGSATGELFF. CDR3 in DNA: TGTGCCAGCAGCTTGGATAGAGGGTCCGCCACCGGGGAGCTGTTTTTT.

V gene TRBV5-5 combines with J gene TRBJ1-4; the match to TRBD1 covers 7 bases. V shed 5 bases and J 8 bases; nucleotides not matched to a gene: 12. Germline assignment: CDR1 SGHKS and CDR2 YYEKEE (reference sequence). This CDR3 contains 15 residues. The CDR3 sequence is CASSHLGDRVEKLFF. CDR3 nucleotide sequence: TGTGCCAGCAGTCACTTGGGAGACAGGGTCGAAAAACTGTTTTTT.

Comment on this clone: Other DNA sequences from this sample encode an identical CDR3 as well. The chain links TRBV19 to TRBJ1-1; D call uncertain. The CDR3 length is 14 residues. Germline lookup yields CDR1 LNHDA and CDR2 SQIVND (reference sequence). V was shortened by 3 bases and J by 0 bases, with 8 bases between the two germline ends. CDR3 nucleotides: TGTGCCAGTAGTATTGAAGGGATGAACACTGAAGCTTTCTTT. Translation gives CASSIEGMNTEAFF.

CDR3 coding DNA: TGTGCCAGCAGTTTATCGGGGCGCCGCTCCTACGAGCAGTACTTC. This sequence encodes CASSLSGRRSYEQYF. The V call is TRBV27, the J call TRBJ2-7, with D possibly matching TRBD1 (5 bases). Germline V gene data show CDR1 as MNHEY and CDR2 as SMNVEV (reference sequence). Trimming left V 0 bases short and J 0 bases short, with 9 bases between. CDR3 length equals 15 residues.

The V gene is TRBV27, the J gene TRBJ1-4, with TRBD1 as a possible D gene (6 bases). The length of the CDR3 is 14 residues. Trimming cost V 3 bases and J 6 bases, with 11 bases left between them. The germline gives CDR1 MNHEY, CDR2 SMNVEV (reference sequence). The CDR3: CASSLTQGYEKLFF. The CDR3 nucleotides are TGTGCCAGCAGTTTGACACAGGGTTATGAAAAACTGTTTTTT.

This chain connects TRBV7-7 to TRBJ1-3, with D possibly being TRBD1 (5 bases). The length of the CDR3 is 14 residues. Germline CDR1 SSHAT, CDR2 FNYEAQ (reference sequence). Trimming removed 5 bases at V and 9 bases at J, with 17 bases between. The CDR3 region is CASSMDQGNPTIYF. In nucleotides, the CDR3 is TGTGCCAGCAGCATGGACCAGGGTAATCCCACCATATATTTT.

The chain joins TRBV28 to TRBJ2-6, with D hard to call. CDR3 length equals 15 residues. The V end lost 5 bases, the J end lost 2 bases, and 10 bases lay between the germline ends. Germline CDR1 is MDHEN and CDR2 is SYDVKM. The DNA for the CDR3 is TGTGCCAGCAGTGCCGGCTCTACTGGGGCCAACGTCCTGACTTTC. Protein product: CASSAGSTGANVLTF.

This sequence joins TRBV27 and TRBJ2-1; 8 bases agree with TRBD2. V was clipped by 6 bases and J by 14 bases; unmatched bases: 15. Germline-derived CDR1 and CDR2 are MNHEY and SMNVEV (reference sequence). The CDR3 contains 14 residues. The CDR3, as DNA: TGTGCCAGCAGGCGAGGGGGAGCGGGAGTAAGGGAGTTCTTC. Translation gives CASRRGGAGVREFF.

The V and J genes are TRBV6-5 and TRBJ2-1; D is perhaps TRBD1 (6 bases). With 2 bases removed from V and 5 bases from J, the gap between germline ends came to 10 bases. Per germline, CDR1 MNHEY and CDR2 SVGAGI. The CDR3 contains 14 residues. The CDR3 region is CASSYPGQNNEQFF. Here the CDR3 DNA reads TGTGCCAGCAGTTACCCTGGACAGAACAATGAGCAGTTCTTC.

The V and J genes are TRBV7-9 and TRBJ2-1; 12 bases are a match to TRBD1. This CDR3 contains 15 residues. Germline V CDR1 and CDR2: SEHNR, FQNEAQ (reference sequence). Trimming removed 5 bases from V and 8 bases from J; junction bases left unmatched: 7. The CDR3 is CASSPRDRGQDEQFF. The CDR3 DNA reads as TGTGCCAGCAGCCCACGGGACAGGGGGCAGGATGAGCAGTTCTTC.

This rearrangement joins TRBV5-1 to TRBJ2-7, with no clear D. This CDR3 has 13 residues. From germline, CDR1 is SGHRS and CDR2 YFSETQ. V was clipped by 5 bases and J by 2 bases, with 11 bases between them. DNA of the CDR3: TGCGCCAGCAGATTTAGGGTCGCCTACGAGCAGTACTTC. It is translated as CASRFRVAYEQYF.